A single sample gave rise to the 28 T cell receptor beta chains below, sequenced in a study of cytomegalovirus exposure and HLA in healthy donors. Primers: 60 Vbeta forward and 13 Jbeta reverse. Libraries were prepared by immunoSEQ multiplex PCR; TCRdb keeps only in-frame clonotypes and omits some of them. The data show about 150,000 clones, with over 60% seen just once and 6.5% held by the top ten. Sequencing was carried out using PBMCs. The receptors were sampled from a woman in her sixties or seventies in good health and CMV-seronegative.

A note on this clone: Relative to the germline gene, one junction end is altered; a read error may explain this. The chain is built from TRBV7-7 and TRBJ2-5; TRBD2 matches at 9 bases. The germline gives CDR1 SSHAT, CDR2 FNYEAQ (reference sequence). This CDR3 has 17 residues. Written as DNA, the CDR3 is TGTGCTAGCAGCTTAGCCCAGGGACTAGCTCTTCAAGAGACCCAGTACTTC. This encodes CASSLAQGLALQETQYF.

The chain recombines TRBV28 with TRBJ1-2, with D hard to call. This CDR3 spans 15 amino acids. The germline gives CDR1 MDHEN, CDR2 SYDVKM. Trimming took off 4 bases at V and 4 bases at J, with 16 bases between the two ends. The chain's CDR3 is CASSSAGAHLYGYTF. CDR3 DNA: TGTGCCAGCAGTTCAGCGGGCGCCCACCTCTATGGCTACACCTTC.

This chain connects TRBV28 to TRBJ1-5; 8 bases align to TRBD1. Germline V CDR1 and CDR2: MDHEN, SYDVKM. Unmatched junction bases numbered 5, after V lost 7 bases and J lost 0 bases. The CDR3 runs to 15 residues. CDR3 in DNA: TGTGCCAGCACCCGGACAGGGAATAGCAATCAGCCCCAGCATTTT. It codes for CASTRTGNSNQPQHF.

The table lists this clone with a few counts. Other DNA sequences in the same sample also yield this CDR3. The chain couples TRBV5-4 to TRBJ2-5; TRBD2 might be the D (6 bases). This CDR3 is built from 13 residues. CDR1 SGHNT and CDR2 YYREEE come from the germline V gene (reference sequence). Trimming removed 0 bases at V and 5 bases at J, with 8 bases between. In nucleotides, the CDR3 is TGTGCCAGCAGCTTGGCCGCGGGGGAGACCCAGTACTTC. Protein sequence: CASSLAAGETQYF.

The chain has TRBV19 and TRBJ1-6, with D possibly TRBD1 on 6 matching bases. The germline V gene encodes CDR1 LNHDA and CDR2 SQIVND (reference sequence). The CDR3 totals 15 residues. Deletions cut 5 bases from V and 9 bases from J, with 17 bases between. CDR3 protein: CASSPGGPQGSPLHF. For the CDR3, the DNA is TGTGCCAGTAGTCCCGGGGGGCCTCAAGGTTCACCCCTCCACTTT.

V gene TRBV2 combines with J gene TRBJ2-7; 8 positions match TRBD1. V gave up 7 bases and J gave up 2 bases; unmatched junction bases: 7. Germline assignment: CDR1 SNHLY and CDR2 FYNNEI. The CDR3 consists of 14 residues. CDR3 in DNA: TGTGCCAGCACCCTTTCGACAGGGGCCTACGAGCAGTACTTC. This gives the protein CASTLSTGAYEQYF.

This chain connects TRBV7-2 to TRBJ2-4; 11 positions match TRBD2. After removal of 4 bases from V and 6 bases from J, the junction contained 2 bases not matched to a gene. Germline lookup yields CDR1 SGHTA and CDR2 FQGNSA. The CDR3 extends over 14 amino acids. The CDR3, as DNA: TGTGCCAGCAGCTCCCTAGCGGGGGGAAACATTCAGTACTTC. This gives the protein CASSSLAGGNIQYF.

The chain links TRBV4-1 to TRBJ2-3; 10 bases agree with TRBD2. Germline V lookup: CDR1 MGHRA, CDR2 YSYEKL. V was clipped by 0 bases and J by 3 bases; unmatched bases: 6. The CDR3 contains 17 residues. The CDR3 is CASSQDPSGGGTDTQYF. CDR3 sequence (DNA): TGCGCCAGCAGCCAAGATCCCAGCGGGGGGGGGACAGATACGCAGTATTTT.

The chain uses TRBV28 and TRBJ2-1, with TRBD2 matching over 9 bases. This CDR3 region has 13 residues. Germline V gene sequence: CDR1 MDHEN, CDR2 SYDVKM. V lost 10 bases and J lost 6; bases outside the gene matches: 7. The CDR3 region has the DNA TGTGCCACTAGGACTAGCGTTTCCAATGAGCAGTTCTTC. Translating gives CATRTSVSNEQFF.

The chain links TRBV7-2 to TRBJ2-7, with TRBD1 matching 7 bases. The CDR3 is 14 amino acids. J was trimmed by 2 bases and V by 5 bases; bases with no gene match: 6. Germline V gene sequence: CDR1 SGHTA, CDR2 FQGNSA. CDR3 loop: CASSLKTGPYEQYF. Here the CDR3 DNA reads TGTGCCAGCAGCCTCAAGACAGGGCCCTACGAGCAGTACTTC.

In its sample, this clone was seen a few times. This chain joins TRBV14 and TRBJ1-4, with D unresolved. Trimming pared 3 bases from V and 6 bases from J, leaving 11 bases between. CDR3 length: 14 residues. Per the germline V gene, CDR1 is SGHDN and CDR2 is FVKESK. The CDR3 spells CASSHQDPYEKLFF. The DNA of the CDR3 is TGTGCCAGCAGCCATCAGGATCCCTATGAAAAACTGTTTTTT.

This clone was counted only a few times. This chain connects TRBV19 to TRBJ2-2; possible D gene TRBD2, 6 bases. The CDR3 consists of 16 residues. Germline loops: CDR1 LNHDA, CDR2 SQIVND (reference sequence). V gave up 7 bases and J gave up 0 bases, with 15 bases separating them. The CDR3 region has the DNA TGTGCCAGTAAATTTGGGGCGGGGACGAACACCGGGGAGCTGTTTTTT. It codes for CASKFGAGTNTGELFF.

The V and J genes are TRBV5-4 and TRBJ2-1; tentatively, D is TRBD1 (6 bases). The V end was cut by 4 bases, the J end by 4 bases, with 15 bases between. CDR1 SGHNT and CDR2 YYREEE come from the germline V gene (reference sequence). The length of the CDR3 is 15 residues. The CDR3 DNA is TGTGCCAGCAGCCCCCTACAGGGAAGATACAATGAGCAGTTCTTC. Translating it yields CASSPLQGRYNEQFF.

V is TRBV19 and J is TRBJ1-4, with 8 bases fitting TRBD1. The CDR3 loop spans 16 amino acids. The germline gives CDR1 LNHDA, CDR2 SQIVND (reference sequence). After removal of 7 bases from V and 3 bases from J, the junction contained 10 bases not matched to a gene. The CDR3 DNA is TGTGCCAGTATCGGAGGGGCGACAGGGGCTAATGAAAAACTGTTTTTT. It yields the protein CASIGGATGANEKLFF.

The rearrangement joins TRBV9 to TRBJ1-1; D is ambiguous. V was shortened by 0 bases and J by 1 base, with 7 bases between the two germline ends. CDR1 is SGDLS, CDR2 YYNGEE, per germline. This CDR3 has 14 residues. CDR3 sequence (DNA): TGTGCCAGCAGCGTAGATGGGAGGAACACTGAAGCTTTCTTT. Protein product: CASSVDGRNTEAFF.

The CDR3 sequence: CASSMGLAKNIQYF. Written as DNA, the CDR3 is TGTGCCAGCAGTATGGGACTAGCCAAAAACATTCAGTACTTC. The chain uses TRBV5-4 and TRBJ2-4; TRBD2 is a possible D gene (6 bases). CDR1 SGHNT and CDR2 YYREEE come from the germline V gene (reference sequence). This CDR3 contains 14 residues. V was pared by 5 bases and J by 0 bases, with 9 bases between.

The genes are TRBV5-4 and TRBJ1-2; 10 bases fit TRBD1. Germline V gene data show CDR1 as SGHNT and CDR2 as YYREEE (reference sequence). V lost 3 bases, J lost 8 bases, and 16 bases stayed unmatched. The CDR3 has 17 amino acids. In DNA form, the CDR3 reads TGTGCCAGCAGCTATCCTAGTCCCGGGACAGGGGTCAGCGGCTACACCTTC. This translates into CASSYPSPGTGVSGYTF. Looking up the rest from reference TRBV5-4 and TRBJ1-2 gives the full variable domain: ETGVTQSPTHLIKTRGQQVTLRCSSQSGHNTVSWYQQALGQGPQFIFQYYREEENGRGNFPPRFSGLQFPNYSSELNVNALELDDSALYLCASSYPSPGTGVSGYTFGSGTRLTVV.

This clone was counted only a few times. The V gene is TRBV20-1, the J gene TRBJ2-7, with no clear D. V gave up 4 bases and J gave up 6 bases, with 10 bases separating them. The length of the CDR3 is 11 residues. CDR1 DFQATT and CDR2 SNEGSKA come from the germline V gene (reference sequence). The CDR3 sequence: CSANLVTEQYF. The CDR3 DNA reads as TGCAGTGCTAATTTAGTCACCGAGCAGTACTTC.

This clone was counted a single time. V is TRBV5-1 and J is TRBJ2-2; tentative D call: TRBD2 (6 bases). With 3 bases removed from V and 7 bases from J, the gap between germline ends came to 16 bases. Germline-derived CDR1 and CDR2 are SGHRS and YFSETQ. The CDR3 is 15 residues long. Here the CDR3 DNA reads TGCGCCAGCAGCTCGTCCCGGGACTTTTTCGGGGAGCTGTTTTTT. Encoded protein: CASSSSRDFFGELFF.

The V and J genes are TRBV7-2 and TRBJ2-7, with 13 bases aligning to TRBD2. The CDR3 loop spans 17 amino acids. CDR1 and CDR2 from the germline V gene are SGHTA and FQGNSA. V shed 1 base and J 12 bases; nucleotides not matched to a gene: 15. CDR3 DNA sequence: TGTGCCAGCAGCTTAGACCCGGGACTAGCGGGGACCATGGGGCTGTACTTC. Encoded protein: CASSLDPGLAGTMGLYF.

On this clone: The junction differs from germline at one of its ends, possibly a read error. This chain links TRBV13 with TRBJ1-2; 8 nucleotides line up with TRBD1. Germline loops: CDR1 PRHDT, CDR2 FYEKMQ (reference sequence). This CDR3 is 14 amino acids long. Here the CDR3 reads CAGSLKWTGSGYTF. CDR3 nucleotide sequence: TGTGCCGGCAGCTTAAAGTGGACAGGGTCTGGCTACACCTTC.

The chain recombines TRBV7-3 with TRBJ2-1; D remains unclear. The germline V gene has CDR1 SGHTA and CDR2 FQGTGA. CDR3 length equals 14 residues. Trimming took off 5 bases at V and 7 bases at J, with 15 bases between the two ends. The CDR3 DNA sequence: TGTGCCAGCAGCCCAAACTCGCCGCTTAATGAGCAGTTCTTC. Amino acid sequence: CASSPNSPLNEQFF.

The chain employs TRBV5-1 and TRBJ1-6; 9 bases align to TRBD1. Germline V CDR1 and CDR2: SGHRS, YFSETQ. This CDR3 contains 17 residues. V dropped 0 bases and J dropped 13; count of bases not matched to a gene: 14. The CDR3 DNA is TGCGCCAGCAGCTTGGGGGAACAGGGGGCCACTGGGGAGCCCCTCCACTTT. Translating it yields CASSLGEQGATGEPLHF.

The gene calls are TRBV14 and TRBJ2-1; 10 bases are shared with TRBD2. CDR1 is SGHDN and CDR2 is FVKESK in the germline V gene. The CDR3 totals 16 residues. J was trimmed by 3 bases and V by 4 bases; bases with no gene match: 6. The CDR3 DNA reads as TGTGCCAGCAGCCGACTGGGACTAGCGCTCTACAATGAGCAGTTCTTC. This codes for CASSRLGLALYNEQFF.

The gene calls are TRBV6-5 and TRBJ2-7; D gene unclear. The V gene's germline CDR1 is MNHEY and CDR2 SVGAGI. V lost 4 bases, J lost 8 bases, and 15 bases lay in between. CDR3 length: 13 amino acids. CDR3 nucleotides: TGTGCCAGCAGTTTCTCCGACTCTGGCAAGCAGTACTTC. This translates into CASSFSDSGKQYF.

This clone was recorded once. This specimen includes other DNA sequences encoding the same CDR3. The chain uses TRBV29-1 and TRBJ1-1; 8 bases fit TRBD1. Per the germline V gene, CDR1 is SQVTM and CDR2 is ANQGSEA. V gave up 3 bases and J gave up 5 bases; unmatched junction bases: 8. The CDR3 has 14 residues. The CDR3 DNA follows: TGCAGCGTTGACCCACAGGGGGTAGGGACTGAAGCTTTCTTT. Translating gives CSVDPQGVGTEAFF.

V gene TRBV10-3 combines with J gene TRBJ2-1; 7 bases fit TRBD2. The CDR3 is 15 amino acids. Germline values: CDR1 ENHRY, CDR2 SYGVKD. After removal of 3 bases from V and 0 bases from J, the junction contained 2 bases not matched to a gene. The CDR3 region has the DNA TGTGCCATCAGTGATGGGGGGGGCTCCTACAATGAGCAGTTCTTC. Translated: CAISDGGGSYNEQFF.

The chain is built from TRBV2 and TRBJ2-3; tentative D call: TRBD1 (6 bases). Germline V CDR1 and CDR2: SNHLY, FYNNEI. The CDR3 has 15 amino acids. Trimming stripped 6 bases from V and 1 base from J, with 14 bases between. CDR3 coding DNA: TGTGCCAGCAGCCCCAGGGGAATCGGCACAGATACGCAGTATTTT. Translated, it gives CASSPRGIGTDTQYF.